The present TCR beta chain was sequenced within a study of T cell responses to AZD1222 COVID-19 vaccine. This CDR3 has 14 amino acids. Germline V gene sequence: CDR1 LNHDA, CDR2 SQIVND (reference sequence). Between the trimmed V and J ends, which lost 10 bases and 3 bases, there was a span of 16 bases. Sequencing used immunoSEQ multiplex PCR; TCRdb keeps in-frame clones, though not all of them. The table shows about 60,000 clones, with around 85% occurring only once. The chain couples TRBV19 to TRBJ1-5; D is unclear. This specimen consisted of peripheral blood, obtained on day 0 of MenACWY control vaccination. The receptor's source is an adult in good health. The CDR3 loop reads CATSLVKNNQPQHF. In DNA form, the CDR3 reads TGTGCCACCTCGCTCGTAAAGAACAATCAGCCCCAGCATTTT.